The rows below give T cell receptor beta chains drawn from one sample of a study of blood T cells in healthy people across ages. TCRdb redid the calling of the 5' RACE reads with MiXCR, one entry per CDR3 protein. The data show hundreds of thousands of distinct CDR3 sequences, with 25% to 35% seen just once and around 14% held by the top ten. Sample: blood. The receptors were sampled from a woman of 80 years or more in good health. Both conserved end residues are trimmed from each CDR3. Fields, in order: CDR3 length, V gene, J gene, clone size, CDR3 protein. The listing skips clone size in some rows; elsewhere it reads once, few, many or a size class.

len: 9
v_gene: TRBV2
j_gene: TRBJ1-4
abundance: .
CDR3aa: ASSTREKLF

len: 13
v_gene: TRBV6-1
j_gene: TRBJ2-1
abundance: many
CDR3aa: ASSENHGRGIEQF

len: 13
v_gene: TRBV19
j_gene: TRBJ2-1
abundance: .
CDR3aa: ASSMQQGAFGEQF

len: 13
v_gene: TRBV20-1
j_gene: TRBJ2-7
abundance: few
CDR3aa: SVQNRARISYEQY

len: 15
v_gene: TRBV27
j_gene: TRBJ2-2
abundance: .
CDR3aa: ASSVGRLAGNTGELF

len: 14
v_gene: TRBV3-1
j_gene: TRBJ1-2
abundance: many
CDR3aa: ASSQVGRQGEHGYT

len: 15
v_gene: TRBV12-3/TRBV12-4
j_gene: TRBJ2-1
abundance: many
CDR3aa: ASSSPSFAGGYNEQF

len: 14
v_gene: TRBV27
j_gene: TRBJ2-1
abundance: few
CDR3aa: ASRNSGGQSYNEQF

len: 12
v_gene: TRBV7-2
j_gene: TRBJ1-6
abundance: few
CDR3aa: ASSVRDRKSPLH

len: 10
v_gene: TRBV18
j_gene: TRBJ2-7
abundance: many
CDR3aa: ASSPRGEEQY

len: 10
v_gene: TRBV5-5
j_gene: TRBJ2-1
abundance: .
CDR3aa: ASSLAQGEQF

len: 11
v_gene: TRBV13
j_gene: TRBJ1-1
abundance: .
CDR3aa: ASSQHRTSEAF

len: 14
v_gene: TRBV24-1
j_gene: TRBJ2-1
abundance: .
CDR3aa: ATSDSLPASAGEQF

len: 14
v_gene: TRBV7-2
j_gene: TRBJ2-6
abundance: many
CDR3aa: ASSSDRGSGANVLT

len: 10
v_gene: TRBV18
j_gene: TRBJ2-5
abundance: .
CDR3aa: ASSPMAETQY

len: 14
v_gene: TRBV4-1
j_gene: TRBJ2-7
abundance: many
CDR3aa: ASSQVAGGERYEQY

len: 11
v_gene: TRBV29-1
j_gene: TRBJ1-5
abundance: many
CDR3aa: SVGTGGTWPQH

len: 14
v_gene: TRBV6-1
j_gene: TRBJ2-7
abundance: once
CDR3aa: ASSEGPGFSTYEQY

len: 11
v_gene: TRBV6-2/TRBV6-3
j_gene: TRBJ1-5
abundance: many
CDR3aa: ASSDRVHQPQH

len: 11
v_gene: TRBV7-3
j_gene: TRBJ2-7
abundance: many
CDR3aa: ASSDRGGNEQY

len: 15
v_gene: TRBV7-8
j_gene: TRBJ1-6
abundance: few
CDR3aa: ASSLFGVGGSDSPLH

len: 13
v_gene: TRBV5-1
j_gene: TRBJ1-1
abundance: .
CDR3aa: ASSSGPQTNTEAF

len: 13
v_gene: TRBV7-3
j_gene: TRBJ2-7
abundance: many
CDR3aa: ASSLTPRPTYEQY

len: 12
v_gene: TRBV11-1
j_gene: TRBJ2-3
abundance: many
CDR3aa: ASSSKTGRDTQY

len: 12
v_gene: TRBV5-1
j_gene: TRBJ1-4
abundance: few
CDR3aa: ASSLEWVSEKLF

len: 17
v_gene: TRBV7-3
j_gene: TRBJ1-4
abundance: .
CDR3aa: ASSLYSGLLGTTNEKLF

len: 12
v_gene: TRBV7-9
j_gene: TRBJ2-5
abundance: .
CDR3aa: ASSFSNEDSGQY

len: 11
v_gene: TRBV5-1
j_gene: TRBJ2-5
abundance: .
CDR3aa: ASSLAGMREQY

len: 11
v_gene: TRBV12-3/TRBV12-4
j_gene: TRBJ2-1
abundance: .
CDR3aa: ASSFTMADEQF

len: 13
v_gene: TRBV19
j_gene: TRBJ1-4
abundance: few
CDR3aa: ASSPGGTSNEKLF

len: 11
v_gene: TRBV7-9
j_gene: TRBJ1-2
abundance: many
CDR3aa: ASTPTINYGYT

len: 10
v_gene: TRBV20-1
j_gene: TRBJ2-5
abundance: .
CDR3aa: SARQAGGTQY

len: 12
v_gene: TRBV20-1
j_gene: TRBJ1-6
abundance: many
CDR3aa: SASRDGDNSPLH